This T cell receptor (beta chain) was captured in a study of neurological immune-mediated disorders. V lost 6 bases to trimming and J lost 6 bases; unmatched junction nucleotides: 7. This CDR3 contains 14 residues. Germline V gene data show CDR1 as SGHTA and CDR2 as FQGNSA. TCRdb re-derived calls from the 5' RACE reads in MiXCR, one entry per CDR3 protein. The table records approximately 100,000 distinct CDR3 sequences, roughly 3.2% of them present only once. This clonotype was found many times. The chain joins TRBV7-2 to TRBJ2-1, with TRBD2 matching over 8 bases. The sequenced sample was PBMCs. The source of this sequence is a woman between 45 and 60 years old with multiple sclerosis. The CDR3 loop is CASRSGTSPNEQFF. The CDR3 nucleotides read TGTGCCAGCAGGTCCGGGACTAGTCCCAATGAGCAGTTCTTC.